This TCR beta chain emerged from a study of blood T cells in healthy people across ages. General observations from the study: Naive and antigen-experienced cells could not be conclusively compared, given unsorted PBMCs. Roughly linear declines in TCR beta diversity per million T cells occurred with age. Compared with aged donors, long-lived donors showed fewer expanded clones, suggesting selection.

Together with a sample-barcoded 5' primer, a J-beta primer mix was included in a second PCR lasting about 6 to 11 cycles. Each cDNA molecule received a tag from a template-switch adaptor that had 12 random nucleotides. TCRdb processed the 5' RACE reads anew with MiXCR; each CDR3 protein has one entry. The table records about 630,000 distinct CDR3 sequences, roughly 21% of them present only once. Only a few counts were recorded for this clonotype. What it binds is unknown. The V gene lost 5 bases and the J gene lost 3 bases, with 25 bases spanning the gap. The germline V gene encodes CDR1 DFQATT and CDR2 SNEGSKA (reference sequence). The CDR3 covers 17 residues.

This chain connects TRBV20-1 to TRBJ2-5, with D hard to call. Sequencing was carried out using blood. This clonotype was obtained from a man aged 65 to 85 in good health. The CDR3 DNA reads as TGCAGTGCTCTAATGGATCGTTTCTCAGTCGCTAAAGAGACCCAGTACTTC. Translation: CSALMDRFSVAKETQYF.